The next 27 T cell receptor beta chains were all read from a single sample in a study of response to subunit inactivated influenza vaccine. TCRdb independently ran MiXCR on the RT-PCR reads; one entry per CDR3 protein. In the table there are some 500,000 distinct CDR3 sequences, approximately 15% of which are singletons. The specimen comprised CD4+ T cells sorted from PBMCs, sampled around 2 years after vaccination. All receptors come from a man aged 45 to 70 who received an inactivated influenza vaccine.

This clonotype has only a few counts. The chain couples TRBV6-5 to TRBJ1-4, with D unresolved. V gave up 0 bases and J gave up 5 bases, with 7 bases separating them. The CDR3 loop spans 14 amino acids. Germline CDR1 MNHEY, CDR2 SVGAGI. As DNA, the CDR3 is TGTGCCAGCAGTTACTCCCCACGCAATGAAAAACTGTTTTTT. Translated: CASSYSPRNEKLFF.

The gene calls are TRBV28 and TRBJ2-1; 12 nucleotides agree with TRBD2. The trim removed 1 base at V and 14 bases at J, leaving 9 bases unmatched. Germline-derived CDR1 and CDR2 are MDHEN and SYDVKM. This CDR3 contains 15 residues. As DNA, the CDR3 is TGTGCCAGCAGTTTATCTAGCGGGAGGGTCATCTTCGAGTTCTTC. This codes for CASSLSSGRVIFEFF.

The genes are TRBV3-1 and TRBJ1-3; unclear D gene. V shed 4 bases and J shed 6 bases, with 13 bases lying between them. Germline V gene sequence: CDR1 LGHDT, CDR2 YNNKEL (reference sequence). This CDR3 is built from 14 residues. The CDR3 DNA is TGTGCCAGCAGCCCGGGCTTTGGGCAAAACACCATATATTTT. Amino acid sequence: CASSPGFGQNTIYF.

The CDR3 loop is CASSSLAGSNTGELFF. As DNA, the CDR3 is TGTGCCAGCAGTTCATTAGCTGGATCGAACACCGGGGAGCTGTTTTTT. The chain combines TRBV12-3 or TRBV12-4 with TRBJ2-2; D not certain. Trimming pared 4 bases from V and 0 bases from J, leaving 12 bases between. The CDR3 spans 16 residues.

CDR3 sequence: CASSPLQGNTGELFF. The DNA of the CDR3 is TGCGCCAGCAGCCCTTTACAGGGAAACACCGGGGAGCTGTTTTTT. The chain uses TRBV5-1 and TRBJ2-2; D possibly corresponds to TRBD1 (6 bases). V lost 4 bases and J 2 bases, leaving 12 bases between the germline ends. CDR3 length: 15 amino acids. Germline assignment: CDR1 SGHRS and CDR2 YFSETQ.

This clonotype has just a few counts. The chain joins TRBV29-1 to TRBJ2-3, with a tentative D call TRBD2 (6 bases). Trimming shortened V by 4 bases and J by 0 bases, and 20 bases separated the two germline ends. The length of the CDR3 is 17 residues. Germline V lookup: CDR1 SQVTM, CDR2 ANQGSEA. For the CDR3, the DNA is TGCAGCGTTGGAGGAGGGCAGCAAGGTTCTAGCACAGATACGCAGTATTTT. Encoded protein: CSVGGGQQGSSTDTQYF.

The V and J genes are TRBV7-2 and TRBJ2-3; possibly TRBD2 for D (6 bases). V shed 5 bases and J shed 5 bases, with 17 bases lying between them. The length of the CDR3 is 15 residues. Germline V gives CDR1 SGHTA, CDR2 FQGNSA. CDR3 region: CASSPNAGRGDTQYF. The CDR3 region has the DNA TGTGCCAGCAGCCCGAATGCGGGGCGTGGAGATACGCAGTATTTT.

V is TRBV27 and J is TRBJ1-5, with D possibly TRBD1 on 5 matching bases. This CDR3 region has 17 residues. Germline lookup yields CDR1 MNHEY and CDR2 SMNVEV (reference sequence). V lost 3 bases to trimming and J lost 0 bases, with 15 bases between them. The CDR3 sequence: CASSLIGGGDSNQPQHF. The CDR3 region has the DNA TGTGCCAGCAGTTTGATCGGCGGGGGTGATAGCAATCAGCCCCAGCATTTT.

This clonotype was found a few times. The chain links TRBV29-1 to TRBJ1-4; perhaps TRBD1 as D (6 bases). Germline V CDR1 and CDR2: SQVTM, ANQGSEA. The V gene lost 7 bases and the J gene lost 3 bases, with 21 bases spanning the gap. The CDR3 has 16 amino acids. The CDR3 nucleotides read TGCAGCGCTAATACAGGGTCGAGGTGGTCTAATGAAAAACTGTTTTTT. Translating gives CSANTGSRWSNEKLFF.

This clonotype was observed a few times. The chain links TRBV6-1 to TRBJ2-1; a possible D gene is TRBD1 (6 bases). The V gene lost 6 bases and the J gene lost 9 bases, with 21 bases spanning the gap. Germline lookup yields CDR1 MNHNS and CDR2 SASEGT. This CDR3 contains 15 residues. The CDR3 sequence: CASSKPVGASGEQFF. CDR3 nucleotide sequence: TGTGCCAGCAGCAAGCCAGTGGGGGCCTCGGGTGAGCAGTTCTTC.

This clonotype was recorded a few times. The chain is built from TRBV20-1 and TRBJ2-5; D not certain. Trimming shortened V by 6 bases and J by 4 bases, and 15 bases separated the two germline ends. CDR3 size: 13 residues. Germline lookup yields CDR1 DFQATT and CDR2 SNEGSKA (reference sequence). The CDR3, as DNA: TGCAGTGCCGTCCTGGGTGCGAGAGAGACCCAGTACTTC. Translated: CSAVLGARETQYF.

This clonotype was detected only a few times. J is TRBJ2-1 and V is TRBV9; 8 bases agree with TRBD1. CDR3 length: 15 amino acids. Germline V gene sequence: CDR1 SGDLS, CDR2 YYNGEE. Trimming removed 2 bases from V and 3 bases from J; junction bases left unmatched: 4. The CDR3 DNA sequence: TGTGCCAGCAGCGTCGGGACAGGCTACTACAATGAGCAGTTCTTC. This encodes CASSVGTGYYNEQFF.

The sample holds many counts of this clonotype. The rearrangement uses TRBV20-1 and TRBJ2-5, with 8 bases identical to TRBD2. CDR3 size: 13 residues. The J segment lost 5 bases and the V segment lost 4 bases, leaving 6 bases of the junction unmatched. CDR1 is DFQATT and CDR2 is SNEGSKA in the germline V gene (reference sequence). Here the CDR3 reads CSATLAGRETQYF. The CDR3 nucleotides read TGCAGTGCTACTCTAGCGGGCCGGGAGACCCAGTACTTC.

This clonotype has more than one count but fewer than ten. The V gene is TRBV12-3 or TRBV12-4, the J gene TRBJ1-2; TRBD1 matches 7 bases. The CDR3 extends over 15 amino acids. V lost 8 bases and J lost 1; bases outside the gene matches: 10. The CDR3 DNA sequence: TGTGCCAGCGCTCAGGGGGGCGGGGTTAACTATGGCTACACCTTC. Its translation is CASAQGGGVNYGYTF.

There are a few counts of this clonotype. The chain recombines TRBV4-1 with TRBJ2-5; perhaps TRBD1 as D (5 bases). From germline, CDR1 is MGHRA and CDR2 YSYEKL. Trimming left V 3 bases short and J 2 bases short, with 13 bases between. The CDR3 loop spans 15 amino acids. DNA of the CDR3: TGCGCCAGCAGCCAGCAGGGCATGGGGCAAGAGACCCAGTACTTC. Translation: CASSQQGMGQETQYF.

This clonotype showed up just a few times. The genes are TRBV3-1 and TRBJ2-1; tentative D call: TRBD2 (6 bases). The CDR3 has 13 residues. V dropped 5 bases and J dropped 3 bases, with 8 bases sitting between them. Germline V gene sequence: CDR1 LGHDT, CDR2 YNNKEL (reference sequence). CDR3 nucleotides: TGTGCCAGCAGCGGGGACTTCTACAATGAGCAGTTCTTC. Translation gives CASSGDFYNEQFF.

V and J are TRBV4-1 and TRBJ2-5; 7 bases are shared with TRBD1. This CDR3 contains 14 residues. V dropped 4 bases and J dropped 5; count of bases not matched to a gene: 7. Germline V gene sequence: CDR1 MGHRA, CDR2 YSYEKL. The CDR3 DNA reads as TGCGCCAGCAGCCCCACAAAGGGGGCCGAGACCCAGTACTTC. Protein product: CASSPTKGAETQYF.

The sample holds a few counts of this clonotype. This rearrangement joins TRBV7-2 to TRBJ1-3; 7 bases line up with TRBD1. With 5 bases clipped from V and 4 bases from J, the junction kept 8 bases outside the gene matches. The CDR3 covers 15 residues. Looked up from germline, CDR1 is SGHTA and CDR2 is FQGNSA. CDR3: CASSLSTGTGNTIYF. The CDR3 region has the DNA TGTGCCAGCAGCCTTTCGACAGGGACCGGAAACACCATATATTTT.

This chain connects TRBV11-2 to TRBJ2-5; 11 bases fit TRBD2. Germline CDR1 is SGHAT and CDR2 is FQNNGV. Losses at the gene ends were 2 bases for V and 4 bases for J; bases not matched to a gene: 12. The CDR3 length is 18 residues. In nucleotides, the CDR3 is TGTGCCAGCAGCTTAATCGGACCGGCTAGCGGGAGGAGAGAGACCCAGTACTTC. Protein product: CASSLIGPASGRRETQYF.

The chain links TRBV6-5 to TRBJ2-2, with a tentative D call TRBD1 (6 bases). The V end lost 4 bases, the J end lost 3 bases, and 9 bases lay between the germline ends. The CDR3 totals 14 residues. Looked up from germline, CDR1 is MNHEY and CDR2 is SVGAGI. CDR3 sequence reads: CASSSTGHTGELFF. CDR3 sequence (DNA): TGTGCCAGCAGTTCCACAGGGCACACCGGGGAGCTGTTTTTT.

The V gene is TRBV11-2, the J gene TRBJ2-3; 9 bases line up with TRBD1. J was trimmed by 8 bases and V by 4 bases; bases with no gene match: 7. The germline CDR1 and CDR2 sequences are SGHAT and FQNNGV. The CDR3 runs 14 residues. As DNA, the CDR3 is TGTGCCAGCAGCTCCGGGACAGGGCATGGTACGCAGTATTTT. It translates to CASSSGTGHGTQYF. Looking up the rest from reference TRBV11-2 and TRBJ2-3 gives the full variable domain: EAGVAQSPRYKIIEKRQSVAFWCNPISGHATLYWYQQILGQGPKLLIQFQNNGVVDDSQLPKDRFSAERLKGVDSTLKIQPAKLEDSAVYLCASSSGTGHGTQYFGPGTRLTVL.

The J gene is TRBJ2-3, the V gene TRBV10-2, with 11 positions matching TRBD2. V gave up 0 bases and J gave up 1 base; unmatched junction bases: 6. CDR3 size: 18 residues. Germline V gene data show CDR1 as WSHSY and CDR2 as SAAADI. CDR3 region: CASSESSSSGGRTDTQYF. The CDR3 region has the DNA TGCGCCAGCAGTGAGTCGAGCTCTAGCGGGGGGCGCACAGATACGCAGTATTTT.

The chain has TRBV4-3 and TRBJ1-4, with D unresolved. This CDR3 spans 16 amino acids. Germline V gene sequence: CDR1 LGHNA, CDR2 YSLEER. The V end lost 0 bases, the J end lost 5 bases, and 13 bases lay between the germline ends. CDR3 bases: TGCGCCAGCAGCCAAGATCGGACGGGTTCAAATGAAAAACTGTTTTTT. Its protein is CASSQDRTGSNEKLFF.

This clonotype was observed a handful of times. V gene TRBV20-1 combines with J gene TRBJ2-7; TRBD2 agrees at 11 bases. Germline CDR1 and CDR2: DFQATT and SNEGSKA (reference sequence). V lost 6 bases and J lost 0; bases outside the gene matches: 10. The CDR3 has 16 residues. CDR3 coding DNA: TGCAGTGCCGCTAGGGTCACTAGCGGGAGCTCCTACGAGCAGTACTTC. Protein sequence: CSAARVTSGSSYEQYF.

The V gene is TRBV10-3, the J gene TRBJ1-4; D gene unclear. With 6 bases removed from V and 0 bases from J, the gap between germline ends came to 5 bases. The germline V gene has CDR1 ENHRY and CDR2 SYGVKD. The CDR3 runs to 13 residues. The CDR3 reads CAISEATNEKLFF. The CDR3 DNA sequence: TGTGCCATCAGCGAAGCAACTAATGAAAAACTGTTTTTT.

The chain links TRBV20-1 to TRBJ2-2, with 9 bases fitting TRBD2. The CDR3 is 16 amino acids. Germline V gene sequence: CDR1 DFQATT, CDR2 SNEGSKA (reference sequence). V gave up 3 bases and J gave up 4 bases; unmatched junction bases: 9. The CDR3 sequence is CSASIGGGAGTGELFF. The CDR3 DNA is TGCAGTGCTAGTATAGGCGGGGGGGCCGGCACCGGGGAGCTGTTTTTT.

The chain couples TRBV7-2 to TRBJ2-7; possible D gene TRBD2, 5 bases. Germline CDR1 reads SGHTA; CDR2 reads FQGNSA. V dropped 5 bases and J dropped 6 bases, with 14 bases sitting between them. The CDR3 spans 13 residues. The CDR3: CASSPKSGGEQYF. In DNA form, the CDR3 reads TGTGCCAGCAGCCCCAAGAGTGGAGGCGAGCAGTACTTC.